One sample yielded the 2 T cell receptor beta chains listed below, sequenced in a study of early T cells in non-severe SARS-CoV-2 infection. One entry per CDR3 protein, called by TCRdb with MiXCR from the 5' RACE reads. Of fewer than 30,000 distinct CDR3 sequences in the sample, approximately 5.3% were seen once. Material for sequencing was whole blood. These receptors were collected from an adult who was a healthcare worker with PCR-confirmed SARS-CoV-2 infection or an uninfected control (not recorded which).

The chain uses TRBV5-1 and TRBJ2-5; D possibly corresponds to TRBD2 (5 bases). Germline V gives CDR1 SGHRS, CDR2 YFSETQ. The CDR3 runs to 15 residues. The V end lost 1 base, the J end lost 3 bases, and 13 bases lay between the germline ends. CDR3 region: CASSLMGGQEETQYF. DNA of the CDR3: TGCGCCAGCAGCTTGATGGGCGGGCAAGAAGAGACCCAGTACTTC.

The table lists this clonotype with many counts. The rearrangement uses TRBV6-6 and TRBJ1-2; D possibly corresponds to TRBD1 (6 bases). The V end was cut by 6 bases, the J end by 8 bases, with 22 bases between. CDR1 and CDR2 (germline): MNHNY, SVGAGI (reference sequence). The CDR3 covers 15 residues. The DNA of the CDR3 is TGTGCCAGCAGAGATGGAGGCAGGGGCGATAGGGGCTACACCTTC. This codes for CASRDGGRGDRGYTF.